Presented here are 5 T cell receptor beta chains from one specimen sequenced in a study of cytomegalovirus exposure and HLA in healthy donors. Produced via immunoSEQ multiplex PCR; TCRdb's table is partial and in-frame only. Among some 250,000 clones, around 91% were seen once, and the ten largest hold under 0.45%. Sequencing was done on a sample of PBMCs. These receptors originate from a woman between 18 and 30 years old in good health and CMV-seronegative.

This chain links TRBV18 with TRBJ2-1; weak D call: TRBD1 (6 bases). The V end was cut by 3 bases, the J end by 5 bases, with 14 bases between. This CDR3 comprises 15 residues. Germline-derived CDR1 and CDR2 are KGHSH and LQKENI. Written as DNA, the CDR3 is TGTGCCAGCTCACCCCTGGACAGAAAGCACAATGAGCAGTTCTTC. This encodes CASSPLDRKHNEQFF.

This clone occurred once. The chain couples TRBV2 to TRBJ1-6, with TRBD1 matching over 10 bases. Germline CDR1 reads SNHLY; CDR2 reads FYNNEI. This CDR3 contains 16 residues. Germline trimming cut 4 bases from V and 5 bases from J; bases unmatched to any gene: 5. The CDR3 region has the DNA TGTGCCAGCAGTGGACCGACAGGGGGCAATAATTCACCCCTCCACTTT. Translation gives CASSGPTGGNNSPLHF.

The genes are TRBV9 and TRBJ2-7; 14 bases agree with TRBD2. Germline trimming cut 6 bases from V and 6 bases from J; bases unmatched to any gene: 8. There are 15 residues in the CDR3. The germline gives CDR1 SGDLS, CDR2 YYNGEE. CDR3 residues: CASTPRGLAGGEQYF. CDR3 bases: TGTGCCAGCACCCCCCGCGGACTAGCGGGGGGCGAGCAGTACTTC.

This sequence joins TRBV28 and TRBJ1-6, with 12 bases aligning to TRBD1. The germline gives CDR1 MDHEN, CDR2 SYDVKM. V lost 5 bases to trimming and J lost 8 bases; unmatched junction nucleotides: 7. The CDR3 has 16 amino acids. CDR3 nucleotides: TGTGCCAGCAGTGCCGGGACAGGGGGCCTGTATTCACCCCTCCACTTT. It encodes CASSAGTGGLYSPLHF. Looking up the rest from reference TRBV28 and TRBJ1-6 gives the full variable domain: DVKVTQSSRYLVKRTGEKVFLECVQDMDHENMFWYRQDPGLGLRLIYFSYDVKMKEKGDIPEGYSVSREKKERFSLILESASTNQTSMYLCASSAGTGGLYSPLHFGNGTRLTVT.

This chain connects TRBV5-3 to TRBJ1-6; 7 nucleotides match TRBD1. TRBV5-3 is labeled an ORF, and its function is uncertain. V gave up 4 bases and J gave up 10 bases; unmatched junction bases: 11. The CDR3 loop spans 15 amino acids. The CDR3 loop is CARSQTGLGKSPLHF. CDR3 DNA: TGTGCCAGAAGCCAGACAGGGTTGGGGAAATCACCCCTCCACTTT.